This T cell receptor beta chain comes out of a study of lymphopenia after photon versus proton radiotherapy. Broader study findings: Under photons, naive T cells and diversity fell while effector/memory populations rose. Survival link was tested only in deceased patients; proton benefit remains a possibility.

The protocol was immunoSEQ multiplex PCR, while the TCRdb copy is restricted to in-frame clones and leaves out a portion. The sample has some 70,000 clones, 75% to 90% seen once. V lost 7 bases, J lost 5 bases, and 7 bases stayed unmatched. Per the germline V gene, CDR1 is SGHNT and CDR2 is YYREEE (reference sequence). The CDR3 sequence is 13 residues long. Turning to this clone: Its antigen is not identified.

The chain recombines TRBV5-4 with TRBJ2-5; 8 positions match TRBD1. This TCR was recovered from a man at least 80 years old with esophageal cancer. Sequences were derived from peripheral blood, sampled from a patient treated with proton-based radiotherapy. The CDR3, as DNA: TGTGCCAGCCGACGACAGGGGAGTGAGACCCAGTACTTC. Translated: CASRRQGSETQYF.